The 30 T cell receptor beta chains below come from one sample, sequenced in a study of regulatory T cells in long-lasting Graves disease. Time point here: newly diagnosed GD, antithyroid drugs for less than 3 months. Researchers made the TCR library from RNA that was extracted from PBMCs. iRepertoire HTBI primers and Arm-PCR of CDR3 regions built TCR beta libraries. Via MiXCR, TCRdb re-called the multiplex PCR reads, giving one row per CDR3 protein. In the table there are hundreds of thousands of distinct CDR3 sequences, roughly 16% of which are singletons. This sample also appeared in a second study, on T cells in Graves' hyperthyroidism and ophthalmopathy.

The sequencing here drew on peripheral blood mononuclear cells (PBMCs), taken at new diagnosis, from a patient treated with antithyroid drugs. These receptors came from a woman aged 40-65 years with Graves disease.

V usage is TRBV12-5 and J usage is TRBJ1-5; no definite D call. Germline CDR1 and CDR2: LGHNT and FRNRAP. CDR3 size: 14 residues. The ends were cut back, 1 base at V and 4 bases at J, with 8 bases in the middle. The CDR3 nucleotides are TGTGCTAGTGGTTTGGGTCCCGAGAATCAGCCCCAGCATTTT. Translating gives CASGLGPENQPQHF.

This clonotype appeared a few times. The chain carries TRBV5-6 and TRBJ2-3, with D tentatively TRBD1 (5 bases). The CDR3 length is 13 residues. Germline V CDR1 and CDR2: SGHDT, YYEEEE. V was shortened by 0 bases and J by 8 bases, with 10 bases between the two germline ends. CDR3 protein: CASSLGLGPTQYF. Here the CDR3 DNA reads TGTGCCAGCAGCTTGGGATTGGGGCCTACGCAGTATTTT.

This clonotype was counted a few times. The chain recombines TRBV7-9 with TRBJ2-2, with D unclear. V was pared by 2 bases and J by 0 bases, with 10 bases between. This CDR3 region has 16 residues. CDR1 is SEHNR, CDR2 FQNEAQ, per germline (reference sequence). CDR3 residues: CASSLREPANTGELFF. The CDR3 nucleotides read TGTGCCAGCAGCTTAAGGGAACCCGCGAACACCGGGGAGCTGTTTTTT.

This clonotype was recorded many times. The chain joins TRBV6-1 to TRBJ2-7, with TRBD1 identical over 9 bases. V shed 8 bases and J 1 base; nucleotides not matched to a gene: 15. The V gene's germline CDR1 is MNHNS and CDR2 SASEGT. CDR3 length: 17 amino acids. CDR3 region: CASLKGTGTGPSYEQYF. The CDR3 DNA is TGTGCCAGCCTGAAGGGGACCGGGACAGGGCCATCCTACGAGCAGTACTTC.

This clonotype occurred many times. CDR3 sequence: CASSQTTAFGNTIYF. The DNA of the CDR3 is TGTGCCAGCAGCCAAACCACAGCTTTCGGAAACACCATATATTTT. The J gene is TRBJ1-3, the V gene TRBV14; D unclear. V shed 2 bases and J shed 4 bases, with 12 bases lying between them. This CDR3 comprises 15 residues. Germline CDR1 is SGHDN and CDR2 is FVKESK.

Points on this clonotype: Relative to the germline gene, one junction end is altered; a read error may explain this. This rearrangement joins TRBV9 to TRBJ2-5; D possibly matches TRBD1 or TRBD2 (5 bases each). Germline V gene data show CDR1 as SGDLS and CDR2 as YYNGEE. CDR3 size: 16 residues. CDR3 sequence (DNA): TGTGCCGGCAGCGTAGCCCCGGGGCTCAGGGATGGGACCCAGTACTTC. Amino acid sequence: CAGSVAPGLRDGTQYF.

The J gene is TRBJ2-3, the V gene TRBV7-3, with TRBD2 matching 8 bases. V gave up 5 bases and J gave up 0 bases; unmatched junction bases: 4. CDR3 size: 15 residues. Germline loops: CDR1 SGHTA, CDR2 FQGTGA. The CDR3 loop is CASSPSGSSTDTQYF. CDR3 nucleotide sequence: TGTGCCAGCAGCCCTAGCGGGTCTAGCACAGATACGCAGTATTTT.

This chain links TRBV10-3 with TRBJ1-1, with 8 bases lining up with TRBD1. The germline CDR1 and CDR2 sequences are ENHRY and SYGVKD. The CDR3 totals 14 residues. With 10 bases clipped from V and 2 bases from J, the junction kept 9 bases outside the gene matches. The CDR3 is CATNRGSLNTEAFF. CDR3 nucleotides: TGTGCCACGAACAGGGGGTCATTAAACACTGAAGCTTTCTTT.

This clonotype was recorded a few times. The chain employs TRBV2 and TRBJ1-2; the D gene is possibly TRBD1 (6 bases). The CDR3 covers 12 residues. Trimming shortened V by 6 bases and J by 7 bases, and 12 bases separated the two germline ends. Germline V CDR1 and CDR2: SNHLY, FYNNEI. This CDR3 reads CASSLRGFGYTF. CDR3 DNA: TGTGCCAGCAGCCTCAGGGGTTTTGGCTACACCTTC.

The V call is TRBV6-1, the J call TRBJ1-5; TRBD1 agrees at 7 bases. After removal of 5 bases from V and 7 bases from J, the junction contained 17 bases not matched to a gene. The CDR3 extends over 17 amino acids. The germline gives CDR1 MNHNS, CDR2 SASEGT. The CDR3 DNA sequence: TGTGCCAGCAGTCTGAGATCGACAGGGAGAAGGGAACAGCCCCAGCATTTT. Translating gives CASSLRSTGRREQPQHF.

This clonotype came up a few times. The chain joins TRBV30 to TRBJ2-7, with 8 bases matching TRBD2. V shed 3 bases and J 0 bases; nucleotides not matched to a gene: 4. CDR3 length equals 14 residues. Germline V gene sequence: CDR1 GTSNPN, CDR2 SVGIG (reference sequence). This CDR3 reads CAWSFSGGSYEQYF. The CDR3 DNA is TGTGCCTGGAGCTTCAGCGGGGGCTCCTACGAGCAGTACTTC.

This clonotype was recorded a few times. V and J are TRBV5-1 and TRBJ2-1; possibly TRBD1 for D (6 bases). The V gene lost 0 bases and the J gene lost 10 bases, with 20 bases spanning the gap. Germline V gene sequence: CDR1 SGHRS, CDR2 YFSETQ. There are 16 residues in the CDR3. The CDR3 loop is CASSLAGALDWGEQFF. The CDR3 nucleotides are TGCGCCAGCAGCTTGGCAGGGGCACTAGATTGGGGAGAGCAGTTCTTC.

This clonotype was recorded at least ten times. This chain uses TRBV20-1 with TRBJ2-1, with 13 bases aligning to TRBD2. Germline CDR1 DFQATT, CDR2 SNEGSKA (reference sequence). Trimming cost V 5 bases and J 7 bases; bases outside gene matches: 14. The CDR3 has 17 amino acids. The CDR3 DNA follows: TGCAGTGCTCCAAACCCCACTAGCGGGGGGGCGAGGAATGAGCAGTTCTTC. Encoded protein: CSAPNPTSGGARNEQFF.

This clonotype appeared a few times. The genes are TRBV25-1 and TRBJ1-1; 7 nucleotides match TRBD1. The V segment lost 8 bases and the J segment 11 bases; nucleotides outside the gene matches: 17. Germline CDR1 is MGHDK and CDR2 is SYGVNS. CDR3 length equals 14 residues. The CDR3 spells CASRPEGASLMAFF. The CDR3, as DNA: TGTGCCAGCCGGCCAGAGGGGGCCTCTTTGATGGCTTTCTTT.

This clonotype has at least ten counts. The chain carries TRBV7-8 and TRBJ1-2; possibly TRBD1 for D (6 bases). Germline V gene lookup returns CDR1 SGHVS and CDR2 FQNEAQ. V dropped 5 bases and J dropped 1 base, with 17 bases sitting between them. The CDR3 is 16 residues long. The CDR3 protein is CASSPGHGGSNYGYTF. CDR3 nucleotides: TGTGCCAGCAGCCCGGGACATGGGGGAAGTAACTATGGCTACACCTTC.

The chain links TRBV6-2 or TRBV6-3 to TRBJ1-4, with 9 bases that match TRBD1. Trimming removed 0 bases from V and 8 bases from J; junction bases left unmatched: 4. There are 15 residues in the CDR3. Looked up from germline, CDR1 is MNHEY and CDR2 is SVGEGT. The CDR3 sequence is CASSYSGTGWEKLFF. In DNA, the CDR3 is TGTGCCAGCAGTTACTCCGGGACAGGGTGGGAAAAACTGTTTTTT.

This clonotype was seen ten or more times. This chain connects TRBV20-1 to TRBJ1-4, with D possibly matching TRBD1 (5 bases). CDR3 length equals 17 residues. V dropped 0 bases and J dropped 5 bases, with 19 bases sitting between them. Germline loops: CDR1 DFQATT, CDR2 SNEGSKA (reference sequence). The CDR3 spells CSARDFSPQTVNEKLFF. The CDR3 DNA sequence: TGCAGTGCTAGAGATTTCTCTCCCCAGACAGTGAATGAAAAACTGTTTTTT.

Written as DNA, the CDR3 is TGTGCCAGCAGGCTTAGAACGGACAGGGCCAATCAGCCCCAGCATTTT. It codes for CASRLRTDRANQPQHF. This sequence joins TRBV19 and TRBJ1-5; 8 nucleotides agree with TRBD1. Germline V gene lookup returns CDR1 LNHDA and CDR2 SQIVND (reference sequence). The V segment lost 9 bases and the J segment 3 bases; nucleotides outside the gene matches: 13. The CDR3 is made up of 16 amino acids. Combining the CDR3 with reference TRBV19 and TRBJ1-5 gives the whole variable domain DGGITQSPKYLFRKEGQNVTLSCEQNLNHDAMYWYRQDPGQGLRLIYYSQIVNDFQKGDIAEGYSVSREKKESFPLTVTSAQKNPTAFYLCASRLRTDRANQPQHFGDGTRLSIL.

In this sample, this clonotype turned up many times. The rearrangement uses TRBV20-1 and TRBJ1-2; D is possibly TRBD1 (6 bases). V was cut by 7 bases and J by 4 bases, with 10 bases left in between. Per the germline V gene, CDR1 is DFQATT and CDR2 is SNEGSKA (reference sequence). This CDR3 region has 11 residues. The CDR3 loop reads CSGTGSYGYTF. The CDR3 DNA follows: TGCAGTGGCACAGGGAGCTATGGCTACACCTTC.

V usage is TRBV27 and J usage is TRBJ2-6, with D perhaps TRBD2 (6 bases). V gave up 5 bases and J gave up 1 base, with 12 bases separating them. The CDR3 totals 16 residues. In germline, CDR1 is MNHEY, CDR2 SMNVEV (reference sequence). The CDR3 bases are TGTGCCAGCAGTACCCGGGGACTTTCTGGGGCCAACGTCCTGACTTTC. This gives the protein CASSTRGLSGANVLTF.

This clonotype has just a few counts. This rearrangement joins TRBV20-1 to TRBJ1-6; no clear D gene. CDR1 is DFQATT and CDR2 is SNEGSKA in the germline V gene (reference sequence). The CDR3 loop spans 13 amino acids. Trimming took 6 bases from V and 9 from J, leaving 15 bases between them. Written as DNA, the CDR3 is TGCAGTGCGTCGCAAAGCAGTGTTTCACCCCTCCACTTT. It encodes CSASQSSVSPLHF.

This clonotype was seen ten or more times. This chain links TRBV12-3 or TRBV12-4 with TRBJ1-2; D is undetermined. The CDR3 contains 12 residues. V shed 3 bases and J shed 6 bases, with 8 bases lying between them. Here the CDR3 DNA reads TGTGCCAGCAGTTTTGGGGAGAATGGCTACACCTTC. It yields the protein CASSFGENGYTF.

This clonotype was seen ten or more times. The genes are TRBV5-5 and TRBJ2-3; the D is unclear. CDR1 is SGHKS and CDR2 is YYEKEE in the germline V gene (reference sequence). The CDR3 is 13 amino acids. V lost 2 bases, J lost 4 bases, and 8 bases lay in between. The CDR3 sequence is CASSFTDSDTQYF. In nucleotides, the CDR3 is TGTGCCAGCAGCTTCACAGACTCAGATACGCAGTATTTT.

This clonotype was observed at least ten times. The chain links TRBV3-1 to TRBJ2-3; TRBD1 aligns across 8 bases. The CDR3 runs 15 residues. Germline-derived CDR1 and CDR2 are LGHDT and YNNKEL (reference sequence). The junction had 5 bases not matched to a gene; V was cut back by 4 bases and J by 2 bases. The CDR3 DNA is TGTGCCAGCAGCCGGACAGGGAAGGACACAGATACGCAGTATTTT. Its translation is CASSRTGKDTDTQYF.

This clonotype was counted only a few times. The J gene is TRBJ1-2, the V gene TRBV7-8, with TRBD1 identical over 7 bases. Germline CDR1 SGHVS, CDR2 FQNEAQ. V lost 7 bases to trimming and J lost 8 bases; unmatched junction nucleotides: 7. The CDR3 sequence is 12 residues long. CDR3 sequence (DNA): TGTGCCAGCACGACAGGGAAAGTGGGCTACACCTTC. Its translation is CASTTGKVGYTF.

This clonotype was seen repeatedly, ten times or more. This rearrangement joins TRBV6-5 to TRBJ2-3; D is uncertain. V was shortened by 3 bases and J by 8 bases, with 15 bases between the two germline ends. The CDR3 is 14 residues long. Germline assignment: CDR1 MNHEY and CDR2 SVGAGI. CDR3 in amino acids: CASSYSASRGTQYF. Here the CDR3 DNA reads TGTGCCAGCAGTTATTCTGCTAGTCGAGGTACGCAGTATTTT.

This clonotype was recorded many times. The chain couples TRBV15 to TRBJ1-1; TRBD1 might be the D (5 bases). The CDR3 sequence is 15 residues long. The V end was cut by 5 bases, the J end by 3 bases, with 16 bases between. CDR1 and CDR2 from the germline V gene are LNHNV and YYDKDF (reference sequence). This CDR3 reads CATSSRTQGYTEAFF. The CDR3 DNA reads TGTGCCACCAGCTCCCGGACCCAGGGATACACTGAAGCTTTCTTT.

There are many counts of this clonotype. The rearrangement joins TRBV7-9 to TRBJ1-2, with D unresolved. Germline loops: CDR1 SEHNR, CDR2 FQNEAQ (reference sequence). CDR3 length equals 15 residues. Trimming removed 1 base at V and 8 bases at J, with 17 bases between. For the CDR3, the DNA is TGTGCCAGCAGCTTAGGGGATTCCCCGAGCGGCGGCTACACCTTC. Amino acid sequence: CASSLGDSPSGGYTF.

This clonotype was recorded many times. V is TRBV12-3 or TRBV12-4 and J is TRBJ2-1; D is uncertain. Trimming took 2 bases from V and 8 from J, leaving 10 bases between them. This CDR3 has 13 amino acids. Written as DNA, the CDR3 is TGTGCCAGCAGTTTAAGGTCTCGGGATGAGCAGTTCTTC. Amino acid sequence: CASSLRSRDEQFF.

This clonotype occurred many times. The chain recombines TRBV12-3 or TRBV12-4 with TRBJ1-2; 12 nucleotides line up with TRBD1. The CDR3 totals 17 residues. V lost 1 base to trimming and J lost 5 bases; unmatched junction nucleotides: 8. The CDR3 region is CASSLDGTGGGEYGYTF. For the CDR3, the DNA is TGTGCCAGCAGTTTAGACGGGACAGGGGGCGGTGAATATGGCTACACCTTC.